This T cell receptor beta chain was found in a study of T-cell memory formation after mild COVID-19. Findings and caveats of the study: A balance of CD4 and CD8 characterized clones contracting day 15 to 85, whereas later expanders leaned CD4+. Pre-infection memory contained some responding clones, which suggested that cross-reactive memory had joined. For contracting clones, CD4+ ones sat mainly in CM and EM, CD8+ in EMRA.

The length of the CDR3 is 13 residues. CDR1 and CDR2 from the germline V gene are MNHEY and SVGEGT. With 2 bases removed from V and 7 bases from J, the gap between germline ends came to 12 bases. MiXCR, run by TCRdb on the 5' RACE reads, gives a single entry per CDR3 protein. The sample consists of a few hundred thousand distinct CDR3 sequences, about 20% of them appearing once. About this clonotype: Its antigen is still unknown.

The chain links TRBV6-2 or TRBV6-3 to TRBJ2-7; no firm D call. Sequencing input: PBMCs or a T cell subset sorted from them (not recorded which). This sequence was found in an adult woman who had mild COVID-19 (a few samples of this study predate the infection). Cell type and time point are not known. In DNA, the CDR3 is TGTGCCAGCAGTTACGAGAACCGGCGGGAGCAGTACTTC. Translated: CASSYENRREQYF.